What follows are 22 T cell receptor beta chains derived from one specimen sequenced in a study of T-cell memory formation after mild COVID-19. One entry per CDR3 protein results from TCRdb running MiXCR on the 5' RACE reads. The data contain hundreds of thousands of distinct CDR3 sequences, about a fifth of them singletons. Sequencing was done on a sample of PBMCs or a T cell subset sorted from them (not recorded which). Receptors were obtained from an adult woman who had mild COVID-19 (a few samples of this study predate the infection). Cell type and time point are not known.

V is TRBV4-3 and J is TRBJ1-3, with unresolved D. Germline values: CDR1 LGHNA, CDR2 YSLEER. Trimming pared 0 bases from V and 0 bases from J, leaving 12 bases between. This CDR3 has 17 amino acids. The CDR3 spells CASSQDIQYPSGNTIYF. The CDR3 coding sequence is TGCGCCAGCAGCCAAGATATTCAGTACCCCTCTGGAAACACCATATATTTT.

The rearrangement links TRBV12-3 or TRBV12-4 to TRBJ2-7, with TRBD1 matching 7 bases. The CDR3 covers 14 residues. J was trimmed by 7 bases and V by 3 bases; bases with no gene match: 9. CDR3 protein: CASSFRQGVGEQYF. In nucleotides, the CDR3 is TGTGCCAGCAGTTTCCGACAGGGAGTGGGAGAGCAGTACTTC.

This clonotype was detected a few times. The chain uses TRBV7-8 and TRBJ2-7; TRBD2 aligns across 14 bases. This CDR3 comprises 16 residues. The germline V gene encodes CDR1 SGHVS and CDR2 FQNEAQ. Trimming removed 3 bases from V and 5 bases from J; junction bases left unmatched: 6. CDR3 sequence: CASSLGTSGSRHEQYF. The DNA of the CDR3 is TGTGCCAGCAGCTTGGGGACTAGCGGGAGTAGGCACGAGCAGTACTTC.

The table lists this clonotype with many counts. V gene TRBV18 combines with J gene TRBJ2-1; a possible D gene is TRBD1 (6 bases). This CDR3 contains 15 residues. Germline-derived CDR1 and CDR2 are KGHSH and LQKENI. V was trimmed by 3 bases and J by 2 bases, leaving 11 bases between them. CDR3 DNA sequence: TGTGCCAGCTCACCGTTGGCAGGGGCCTACAATGAGCAGTTCTTC. It is translated as CASSPLAGAYNEQFF.

This clonotype was observed a few times. V usage is TRBV19 and J usage is TRBJ1-1; no clear D gene. CDR3 length: 11 residues. CDR1 and CDR2 (germline): LNHDA, SQIVND (reference sequence). V lost 4 bases to trimming and J lost 3 bases, with 3 bases between them. The CDR3 DNA reads TGTGCCAGTAGTAAGCACACTGAAGCTTTCTTT. Translation gives CASSKHTEAFF.

This clonotype was detected only a few times. The chain uses TRBV9 and TRBJ2-3; 13 positions agree with TRBD2. CDR1 is SGDLS and CDR2 is YYNGEE in the germline V gene. V lost 4 bases and J lost 4; bases outside the gene matches: 9. The CDR3 spans 17 residues. In DNA form, the CDR3 reads TGTGCCAGCAGCCCTTCGACTAGCGGGGGGCCAGCAGATACGCAGTATTTT. It is translated as CASSPSTSGGPADTQYF.

J is TRBJ1-2 and V is TRBV27; D is perhaps TRBD1 (5 bases). The V and J ends lost 4 bases and 2 bases respectively, with 26 bases between them. CDR3 length: 19 residues. CDR1 is MNHEY and CDR2 is SMNVEV in the germline V gene (reference sequence). The CDR3 sequence is CASSSEKIGLQGWNYGYTF. The CDR3 coding sequence is TGTGCCAGCAGTTCTGAGAAGATAGGCCTTCAGGGTTGGAACTATGGCTACACCTTC.

This clonotype showed up just a few times. V is TRBV5-1 and J is TRBJ1-1; TRBD1 aligns across 10 bases. Germline trimming cut 4 bases from V and 6 bases from J; bases unmatched to any gene: 6. The CDR3 has 14 amino acids. Per germline, CDR1 SGHRS and CDR2 YFSETQ. CDR3 DNA sequence: TGCGCCAGCAGCCCGGGACAGGGGACCCCTGAAGCTTTCTTT. Amino acids: CASSPGQGTPEAFF.

This chain links TRBV19 with TRBJ1-1; weak D call: TRBD1 (5 bases). In germline, CDR1 is LNHDA, CDR2 SQIVND (reference sequence). V lost 5 bases and J lost 1, with 11 bases in between. This CDR3 has 14 amino acids. CDR3 amino acids: CASSGQLKNTEAFF. The CDR3 DNA follows: TGTGCCAGTAGTGGACAACTTAAGAACACTGAAGCTTTCTTT.

This clonotype was seen at least ten times. The chain recombines TRBV7-6 with TRBJ1-2; D not resolved. Germline V gene sequence: CDR1 SGHVS, CDR2 FNYEAQ. This CDR3 has 13 residues. The germline V and J ends were trimmed by 4 bases and 2 bases, with 8 bases remaining between them. The CDR3 loop is CASSSRANYGYTF. CDR3 DNA sequence: TGTGCCAGCAGCTCTAGGGCGAACTATGGCTACACCTTC.

In its sample, this clonotype was seen many times. V is TRBV6-2 or TRBV6-3 and J is TRBJ2-7; 8 bases fit TRBD1. The CDR3 is made up of 17 amino acids. In germline, CDR1 is MNHEY, CDR2 SVGEGT. V was clipped by 0 bases and J by 6 bases; unmatched bases: 13. This CDR3 reads CASSYSSPGQVGGEQYF. For the CDR3, the DNA is TGTGCCAGCAGTTACTCGTCTCCGGGACAGGTCGGAGGCGAGCAGTACTTC.

This clonotype was observed at least ten times. The rearrangement joins TRBV18 to TRBJ2-7, with D possibly being TRBD1 (6 bases). Germline V gives CDR1 KGHSH, CDR2 LQKENI. The germline V and J ends were trimmed by 3 bases and 3 bases, with 9 bases remaining between them. The length of the CDR3 is 13 residues. The CDR3 region is CASSPTGSYEQYF. As DNA, the CDR3 is TGTGCCAGCTCACCGACAGGAAGCTACGAGCAGTACTTC.

This clonotype has just a few counts. J is TRBJ2-5 and V is TRBV6-1, with D unresolved. V was trimmed by 3 bases and J by 2 bases, leaving 13 bases between them. The CDR3 sequence is 15 residues long. Germline CDR1 reads MNHNS; CDR2 reads SASEGT. The CDR3 region has the DNA TGTGCCAGCAGTGATCCAAAGGAACCGCAAGAGACCCAGTACTTC. Protein sequence: CASSDPKEPQETQYF.

This clonotype was recorded a few times. The chain couples TRBV20-1 to TRBJ1-1; no clear D. The CDR3 length is 12 residues. Germline V lookup: CDR1 DFQATT, CDR2 SNEGSKA (reference sequence). V lost 6 bases and J lost 4, with 12 bases in between. For the CDR3, the DNA is TGCAGTGCCGCGCGTCACAGCACTGAAGCTTTCTTT. It translates to CSAARHSTEAFF.

This chain connects TRBV2 to TRBJ2-5; no firm D call. Germline lookup yields CDR1 SNHLY and CDR2 FYNNEI. V gave up 7 bases and J gave up 0 bases, with 6 bases separating them. The CDR3 totals 12 residues. In DNA form, the CDR3 reads TGTGCCAGCAAAGGGTACCAAGAGACCCAGTACTTC. Protein product: CASKGYQETQYF.

V gene TRBV7-2 combines with J gene TRBJ1-6; a possible D gene is TRBD1 (5 bases). The CDR3 consists of 22 residues. In germline, CDR1 is SGHTA, CDR2 FQGNSA. Deletions cut 2 bases from V and 5 bases from J, with 31 bases between. As DNA, the CDR3 is TGTGCCAGCAGCTTACCAAAAAGACCTGAACCCGGTAGGGGAATAAATAATTCACCCCTCCACTTT. Encoded protein: CASSLPKRPEPGRGINNSPLHF. Based on the CDR3 plus reference TRBV7-2 and TRBJ1-6, the full variable domain is GAGVSQSPSNKVTEKGKDVELRCDPISGHTALYWYRQSLGQGLEFLIYFQGNSAPDKSGLPSDRFSAERTGGSVSTLTIQRTQQEDSAVYLCASSLPKRPEPGRGINNSPLHFGNGTRLTVT.

The V gene is TRBV10-3, the J gene TRBJ2-3; 7 nucleotides match TRBD1. V was pared by 0 bases and J by 6 bases, with 6 bases of the junction left unmatched. This CDR3 is built from 15 residues. The V gene's germline CDR1 is ENHRY and CDR2 SYGVKD. DNA of the CDR3: TGTGCCATCAGTGAGTCAGGGGGCCTGGACGATACGCAGTATTTT. It codes for CAISESGGLDDTQYF.

The chain joins TRBV5-1 to TRBJ2-3; 14 positions agree with TRBD2. The CDR3 loop spans 17 amino acids. The V gene end was trimmed by 3 bases and the J gene end by 2 bases; junction bases not matched to a gene: 5. The germline V gene encodes CDR1 SGHRS and CDR2 YFSETQ. CDR3 DNA: TGCGCCAGCAGCTCCGGGACTAGCGGGGGATTCACAGATACGCAGTATTTT. This gives the protein CASSSGTSGGFTDTQYF.

This clonotype appeared a few times. CDR3 protein: CASSHSTGTGETQYF. CDR3 nucleotides: TGTGCCAGCAGTCATTCGACAGGGACGGGAGAGACCCAGTACTTC. This sequence joins TRBV6-6 and TRBJ2-5; 7 nucleotides line up with TRBD1. V gave up 5 bases and J gave up 4 bases; unmatched junction bases: 10. In germline, CDR1 is MNHNY, CDR2 SVGAGI (reference sequence). This CDR3 is built from 15 residues.

The chain employs TRBV24-1 and TRBJ2-5; the D gene could be TRBD1 or TRBD2 (6 bases each). This CDR3 has 16 residues. Trimming removed 2 bases from V and 6 bases from J, with 18 bases in between. In germline, CDR1 is KGHDR, CDR2 SFDVKD. DNA of the CDR3: TGTGCCACCAGTGATTCATCGATCCAGGGGAGGAAGACCCAGTACTTC. Amino acid sequence: CATSDSSIQGRKTQYF.

This clonotype was observed a handful of times. The V call is TRBV7-2, the J call TRBJ1-1; D remains ambiguous. CDR3 length equals 15 residues. Trimming left V 7 bases short and J 0 bases short, with 15 bases between. The germline CDR1 and CDR2 sequences are SGHTA and FQGNSA. CDR3 in amino acids: CASNNRITMNTEAFF. The CDR3 bases are TGTGCCAGCAACAACCGGATTACCATGAACACTGAAGCTTTCTTT. Using reference TRBV7-2 and TRBJ1-1 for the parts outside the CDR3, the full variable domain is GAGVSQSPSNKVTEKGKDVELRCDPISGHTALYWYRQSLGQGLEFLIYFQGNSAPDKSGLPSDRFSAERTGGSVSTLTIQRTQQEDSAVYLCASNNRITMNTEAFFGQGTRLTVV.

This sequence joins TRBV7-9 and TRBJ2-1, with a possible D match to TRBD2 (6 bases). Between the trimmed V and J ends, which lost 7 bases and 5 bases, there was a span of 12 bases. Germline V CDR1 and CDR2: SEHNR, FQNEAQ (reference sequence). The CDR3 length is 13 residues. The CDR3 DNA reads as TGTGCCAGCAAGGAGGGCCTCCACAATGAGCAGTTCTTC. The encoded protein is CASKEGLHNEQFF.